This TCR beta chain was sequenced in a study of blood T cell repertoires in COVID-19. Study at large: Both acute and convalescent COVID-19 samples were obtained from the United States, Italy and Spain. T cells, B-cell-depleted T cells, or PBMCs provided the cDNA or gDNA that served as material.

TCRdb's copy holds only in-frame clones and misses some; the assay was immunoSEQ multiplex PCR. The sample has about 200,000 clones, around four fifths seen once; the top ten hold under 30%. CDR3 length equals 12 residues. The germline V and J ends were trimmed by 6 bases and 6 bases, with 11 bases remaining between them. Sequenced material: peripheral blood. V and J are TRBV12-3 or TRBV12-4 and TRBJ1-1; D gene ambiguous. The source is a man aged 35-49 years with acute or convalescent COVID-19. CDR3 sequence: CASSPRGSEAFF. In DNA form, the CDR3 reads TGTGCCAGCAGCCCAAGAGGGTCTGAAGCTTTCTTT.